This TCR beta chain was recovered during a study of circulating CD8 cells and anti-PD-1 response in melanoma. On the study more broadly: Anti-PD-1 was first-line therapy for about 55% of the 13 patients. Study observations and caveats: DNEG was most diverse; TIGIT repertoires were least diverse. Subset repertoires were largely private at M1, with under 7% shared. Patients included both untreated and previously treated individuals.

This clonotype is labeled medium-sized. Its specificity is not known. From live CD3+CD8+TCRalphabeta+ cells, four PD-1 and/or TIGIT subsets were sorted. The QIAseq Immune Repertoire TCR panel built the libraries from approximately 15 ng of total RNA. TCRdb recomputed calls from the reads with MiXCR, one row per CDR3 protein. Of some 830 distinct CDR3 sequences in the sample, under 6.5% were seen once. Unmatched junction bases numbered 11, after V lost 3 bases and J lost 4 bases. Germline lookup yields CDR1 MDHEN and CDR2 SYDVKM. The CDR3 loop spans 17 amino acids. V is TRBV28 and J is TRBJ2-2; 7 positions match TRBD2. The receptor was derived from a human donor with melanoma. Sequenced material: CD8+ T cells from PBMCs, taken at baseline or after one month of anti-PD-1 therapy (not recorded which). CDR3 sequence (DNA): TGTGCCAGCAGTTTTGAAGGGGTTCGCGGGGGCACCGGGGAGCTGTTTTTT. This encodes CASSFEGVRGGTGELFF.